The present entry profiles one T cell receptor beta chain with its context. This entry comes from a study of cytomegalovirus exposure and HLA in healthy donors. This CDR3 comprises 13 residues. The germline gives CDR1 SGHRS, CDR2 YFSETQ. V lost 3 bases, J lost 4 bases, and 10 bases lay in between. 13 Jbeta primers and 60 Vbeta primers were used for the PCR. Data came from immunoSEQ multiplex PCR; TCRdb stores just in-frame clones and leaves some out. Of over 45,000 clones in the sample, 75% to 80% were seen once. The V gene is TRBV5-1, the J gene TRBJ1-2; D remains unclear. The clonotype was recovered from a female donor in good health and CMV-seronegative. Sequencing was done on a sample of PBMCs. The CDR3, as DNA: TGCGCCAGCAGCTCCGGGATGAGCTATGGCTACACCTTC. Translating it yields CASSSGMSYGYTF.